A single sample gave rise to the 15 T cell receptor beta chains below, sequenced in a study of shared clonotypes between healthy human individuals. Profiled with immunoSEQ multiplex PCR; TCRdb holds only in-frame clones, not every one. The repertoire has approximately 1.5 million clones, less than 99% of them found once; the top ten carry approximately 0.4%. Sequences were obtained from naive CD4+ T cells sorted from blood. The subset was: CD45RA+ positively selected. The receptors derive from a man aged 25 to 40 in good health.

This chain links TRBV9 with TRBJ2-1; 7 nucleotides align to TRBD2. This CDR3 comprises 15 residues. Germline CDR1 reads SGDLS; CDR2 reads YYNGEE. V was clipped by 0 bases and J by 2 bases; unmatched bases: 2. The CDR3 loop reads CASSVDGLAYNEQFF. CDR3 coding DNA: TGTGCCAGCAGCGTAGATGGACTAGCCTACAATGAGCAGTTCTTC.

The chain uses TRBV30 and TRBJ2-3, with 7 nucleotides matching TRBD1. Germline CDR1 reads GTSNPN; CDR2 reads SVGIG (reference sequence). Trimming took 0 bases from V and 2 from J; bases not matched to a gene: 5. There are 15 residues in the CDR3. CDR3 nucleotide sequence: TGTGCCTGGAGTGTAAAGGACAGGTACACAGATACGCAGTATTTT. The encoded protein is CAWSVKDRYTDTQYF.

The count of this clone is one. CDR3 amino acids: CSVLGQLNEKLFF. The CDR3 DNA is TGCAGCGTTTTAGGACAGCTAAATGAAAAACTGTTTTTT. The chain employs TRBV29-1 and TRBJ1-4; TRBD1 is a possible D gene (6 bases). Germline CDR1 reads SQVTM; CDR2 reads ANQGSEA. Trimming removed 5 bases from V and 5 bases from J, with 12 bases in between. The CDR3 has 13 residues.

The V call is TRBV10-2, the J call TRBJ1-5, with no clear D. This CDR3 is 12 amino acids long. Trimming stripped 6 bases from V and 7 bases from J, with 10 bases between. CDR1 is WSHSY, CDR2 SAAADI, per germline. CDR3 DNA sequence: TGCGCCAGCAGACCGCCCGGACAGCCCCAGCATTTT. Amino acids: CASRPPGQPQHF.

Concerning this clone: Other DNA sequences in the same sample also yield this CDR3. V usage is TRBV9 and J usage is TRBJ2-1; the D is unclear. Looked up from germline, CDR1 is SGDLS and CDR2 is YYNGEE. The V end was cut by 2 bases, the J end by 4 bases, with 7 bases between. The CDR3 is 13 amino acids. The DNA of the CDR3 is TGTGCCAGCAGCGTGTTCCCTTACAATGAGCAGTTCTTC. It yields the protein CASSVFPYNEQFF.

This rearrangement joins TRBV10-3 to TRBJ2-7, with D perhaps TRBD2 (6 bases). V was trimmed by 6 bases and J by 5 bases, leaving 14 bases between them. The CDR3 loop spans 13 amino acids. Germline lookup yields CDR1 ENHRY and CDR2 SYGVKD. DNA of the CDR3: TGTGCCATCAGGGGGACTGATCGAGACGAGCAGTACTTC. This gives the protein CAIRGTDRDEQYF.

The genes are TRBV4-2 and TRBJ2-5, with TRBD1 matching over 7 bases. There are 14 residues in the CDR3. CDR1 is LGHNA and CDR2 is YNFKEQ in the germline V gene. V lost 0 bases to trimming and J lost 4 bases; unmatched junction nucleotides: 2. CDR3 amino acids: CASSQDEGAETQYF. CDR3 in DNA: TGTGCCAGCAGCCAAGATGAGGGGGCAGAGACCCAGTACTTC.

The chain uses TRBV30 and TRBJ2-7, with D maybe TRBD2 (6 bases). V was shortened by 4 bases and J by 2 bases, with 12 bases between the two germline ends. The CDR3 loop spans 13 amino acids. Germline CDR1 is GTSNPN and CDR2 is SVGIG (reference sequence). The CDR3 is CAWMKRAAYEQYF. In DNA, the CDR3 is TGTGCCTGGATGAAGCGGGCGGCCTACGAGCAGTACTTC.

This rearrangement joins TRBV28 to TRBJ1-5; D call uncertain. Trimming took 2 bases from V and 8 from J, leaving 13 bases between them. CDR1 is MDHEN, CDR2 SYDVKM, per germline. The CDR3 is 14 amino acids. The CDR3 sequence is CASSLQPGEKPQHF. CDR3 nucleotide sequence: TGTGCCAGCAGTTTACAACCGGGAGAGAAGCCCCAGCATTTT.

This sequence joins TRBV5-4 and TRBJ1-1; 7 bases are shared with TRBD1. Unmatched junction bases numbered 9, after V lost 4 bases and J lost 3 bases. From germline, CDR1 is SGHNT and CDR2 YYREEE (reference sequence). The CDR3 has 15 amino acids. CDR3 DNA: TGTGCCAGCAGCGAGACAGGGCGCGGGGACACTGAAGCTTTCTTT. Protein product: CASSETGRGDTEAFF.

V is TRBV10-2 and J is TRBJ2-7; D is perhaps TRBD1 or TRBD2 (6 bases each). The V gene's germline CDR1 is WSHSY and CDR2 SAAADI. The CDR3 has 15 amino acids. Trimming cost V 8 bases and J 5 bases, with 22 bases left between them. The CDR3 sequence: CASRGWGQEPNEQYF. The CDR3 DNA reads TGCGCCAGCCGGGGGTGGGGGCAGGAGCCCAACGAGCAGTACTTC.

The gene calls are TRBV11-2 and TRBJ2-2, with D tentatively TRBD2 (7 bases). Per the germline V gene, CDR1 is SGHAT and CDR2 is FQNNGV. V was pared by 5 bases and J by 8 bases, with 18 bases between. This CDR3 comprises 15 residues. For the CDR3, the DNA is TGTGCCAGCAGCGTCACCCCGGGGGGCGCGGGGGAGCTGTTTTTT. Translated: CASSVTPGGAGELFF.

The gene calls are TRBV30 and TRBJ2-7, with 8 nucleotides matching TRBD1. This CDR3 contains 13 residues. CDR1 is GTSNPN and CDR2 is SVGIG in the germline V gene (reference sequence). Unmatched junction bases numbered 9, after V lost 7 bases and J lost 4 bases. The CDR3 region has the DNA TGTGCCTTGACCGACAGGGGACTTTACGAGCAGTACTTC. Translated: CALTDRGLYEQYF.

This chain connects TRBV5-1 to TRBJ2-5, with 14 positions matching TRBD2. CDR1 is SGHRS, CDR2 YFSETQ, per germline. The CDR3 sequence is 17 residues long. Trimming cost V 0 bases and J 5 bases; bases outside gene matches: 6. The CDR3 reads CASSLARTSGRTETQYF. As DNA, the CDR3 is TGCGCCAGCAGCTTGGCCAGGACTAGCGGGAGGACTGAGACCCAGTACTTC.

This clone was recorded only once. The CDR3 DNA reads TGTGCCAGCAGCTTTACTAGCTATGGGAATGAGCAGTTCTTC. Its translation is CASSFTSYGNEQFF. J is TRBJ2-1 and V is TRBV7-2; tentatively, D is TRBD2 (6 bases). The V and J ends lost 3 bases and 7 bases respectively, with 13 bases between them. In germline, CDR1 is SGHTA, CDR2 FQGNSA. The CDR3 contains 14 residues.